This entry features one T cell receptor (beta chain) sequence. Its antigen remains unknown. Assay used: immunoSEQ multiplex PCR; TCRdb lists only in-frame clones, some missing. The sample contains roughly 180,000 clones, roughly nine tenths of which appear only once. This sample was included in a study of T cell responses to AZD1222 COVID-19 vaccine. General study findings and limits: Seropositivity was recorded at baseline in only a handful of AZD1222 recipients. The donors showed a predominance of white British ancestry and of females, with possible underestimation of clonal diversity. The study sampled repertoires only after the peak T cell response.

The specimen comprised peripheral blood, sampled on day 0 of AZD1222 vaccination. The TCR was taken from an adult in good health.

CDR3 nucleotide sequence: TGTGCCAGCAGCTTGGACAGTCTCTCCTACGAGCAGTACTTC. This sequence encodes CASSLDSLSYEQYF. V usage is TRBV11-3 and J usage is TRBJ2-7; a weak D match, TRBD1 (6 bases). V dropped 3 bases and J dropped 0 bases, with 9 bases sitting between them. The CDR3 consists of 14 residues. Germline values: CDR1 SGHNT, CDR2 YENEEA.